This T cell receptor beta chain comes out of a study of metastatic and nonmetastatic thyroid tumors. Every patient underwent thyroid surgery untreated. Per the original data handling: Researchers built a distant-metastasis classifier for papillary thyroid cancer that drew on CDR3 differences across clinicopathological groups. With MiXCR, TCRdb called clones anew from the PCR reads. In this record, the V and J calls reflect TCRdb's handling and not the investigators' own analysis. The sample includes about 16,000 clones, around 33% seen only once; the top ten take roughly 13%. With respect to this clone: Its cognate antigen is unknown.

Findings and limits, study-wide: It was reportedly found that TCR beta diversity was significantly higher in malignant thyroid tumors than in benign nodules, a difference seen in both blood and tumor samples.

V was shortened by 5 bases and J by 4 bases, with 18 bases between the two germline ends. Germline loops: CDR1 SGHAT, CDR2 FQDESV (reference sequence). There are 16 residues in the CDR3. The chain links TRBV11-1 to TRBJ2-1; D is undetermined. The sample was tumor tissue. This TCR was recovered from a male donor with papillary thyroid cancer or a benign thyroid nodule (not recorded which). Some clones in this sample may be carry-over from other donors' samples. CDR3 bases: TGTGCCAGCAGCCCACGGAAGGCTCAAATATACAATGAGCAGTTCTTC. Protein: CASSPRKAQIYNEQFF.